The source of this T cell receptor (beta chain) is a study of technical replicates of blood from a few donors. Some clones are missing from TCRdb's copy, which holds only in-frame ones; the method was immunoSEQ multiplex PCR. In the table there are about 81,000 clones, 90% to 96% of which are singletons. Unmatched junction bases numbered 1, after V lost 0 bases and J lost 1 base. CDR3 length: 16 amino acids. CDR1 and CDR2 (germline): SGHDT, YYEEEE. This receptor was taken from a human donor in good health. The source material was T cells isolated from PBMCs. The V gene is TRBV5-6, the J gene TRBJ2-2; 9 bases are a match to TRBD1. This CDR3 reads CASSLVGQGNTGELFF. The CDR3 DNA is TGTGCCAGCAGCTTGGTGGGACAGGGGAACACCGGGGAGCTGTTTTTT.